This entry lists 30 T cell receptor beta chains sequenced from one sample in a study of cytomegalovirus exposure and HLA in healthy donors. Primers: 60 Vbeta forward and 13 Jbeta reverse. The protocol was immunoSEQ multiplex PCR, while the TCRdb copy is restricted to in-frame clones and leaves out a portion. In the table there are fewer than 150,000 clones, 60% to 85% of which are singletons. Sequencing was carried out using PBMCs. Every receptor here comes from a man aged 18 to 35 in good health and CMV-seronegative.

This clone was recorded a few times. V and J are TRBV27 and TRBJ2-7; D gene uncertain. V was shortened by 1 base and J by 2 bases, with 9 bases between the two germline ends. The CDR3 loop spans 14 amino acids. CDR1 is MNHEY and CDR2 is SMNVEV in the germline V gene (reference sequence). The CDR3 DNA reads as TGTGCCAGCAGTTTATATCCCGAGGCCTACGAGCAGTACTTC. It is translated as CASSLYPEAYEQYF.

This chain joins TRBV9 and TRBJ2-7, with 9 bases that match TRBD1. The germline gives CDR1 SGDLS, CDR2 YYNGEE. With V trimmed by 2 bases and J by 5 bases, 5 bases remained unmatched. CDR3 length equals 14 residues. This CDR3 is CASSVRTGENEQYF. The CDR3 bases are TGTGCCAGCAGCGTGAGGACAGGGGAAAACGAGCAGTACTTC.

V usage is TRBV7-3 and J usage is TRBJ2-5, with D tentatively TRBD2 (5 bases). This CDR3 is 13 amino acids long. V was shortened by 3 bases and J by 6 bases, with 11 bases between the two germline ends. Germline lookup yields CDR1 SGHTA and CDR2 FQGTGA. CDR3 amino acids: CASSLPPGKTQYF. The CDR3 region has the DNA TGTGCCAGCAGCTTGCCGCCGGGGAAGACCCAGTACTTC.

This clone occurred a few times. The rearrangement uses TRBV27 and TRBJ2-1, with D perhaps TRBD2 (5 bases). CDR3 length: 12 amino acids. Trimming pared 1 base from V and 9 bases from J, leaving 7 bases between. CDR1 and CDR2 (germline): MNHEY, SMNVEV (reference sequence). Written as DNA, the CDR3 is TGTGCCAGCAGTTTATGGGCGGGTGAGCAGTTCTTC. Amino acid sequence: CASSLWAGEQFF.

This chain uses TRBV2 with TRBJ2-1; 7 positions match TRBD2. V shed 4 bases, J shed 1 base, and the junction held 7 bases outside the gene matches. CDR1 is SNHLY, CDR2 FYNNEI, per germline. The CDR3 covers 16 residues. CDR3 in amino acids: CASSAGGRGSYNEQFF. The CDR3 DNA sequence: TGTGCCAGCAGTGCCGGGGGGAGAGGGTCCTACAATGAGCAGTTCTTC.

V and J are TRBV5-1 and TRBJ2-3; a weak D match, TRBD1 (5 bases). V was clipped by 0 bases and J by 1 base, with 9 bases between them. There are 15 residues in the CDR3. The V gene's germline CDR1 is SGHRS and CDR2 YFSETQ. As DNA, the CDR3 is TGCGCCAGCAGCTTGGTAGGGGCTGGCACAGATACGCAGTATTTT. It is translated as CASSLVGAGTDTQYF. The full variable domain, in which reference TRBV5-1 and TRBJ2-3 provide the parts outside the CDR3, is KAGVTQTPRYLIKTRGQQVTLSCSPISGHRSVSWYQQTPGQGLQFLFEYFSETQRNKGNFPGRFSGRQFSNSRSEMNVSTLELGDSALYLCASSLVGAGTDTQYFGPGTRLTVL.

Regarding this clone: Other nucleotide sequences in the sample specify the same CDR3. The genes are TRBV20-1 and TRBJ2-1, with D hard to call. Germline CDR1 DFQATT, CDR2 SNEGSKA (reference sequence). This CDR3 is 11 amino acids long. Deletions cut 0 bases from V and 6 bases from J, with 3 bases between. CDR3 residues: CSARDSNEQFF. The CDR3, as DNA: TGCAGTGCTAGAGATAGCAATGAGCAGTTCTTC.

The CDR3 coding sequence is TGTGCCAGCAGCTTAGACGGGACAGGTTACAATCAGCCCCAGCATTTT. This encodes CASSLDGTGYNQPQHF. The chain is built from TRBV7-2 and TRBJ1-5; 8 bases are shared with TRBD1. The CDR3 runs 16 residues. Trimming removed 1 base from V and 3 bases from J; junction bases left unmatched: 5. Germline CDR1 reads SGHTA; CDR2 reads FQGNSA.

V gene TRBV9 combines with J gene TRBJ2-3; the D gene is possibly TRBD1 (5 bases). Per germline, CDR1 SGDLS and CDR2 YYNGEE. Trimming took off 3 bases at V and 2 bases at J, with 13 bases between the two ends. The CDR3 loop spans 15 amino acids. CDR3: CASSGGHDNTDTQYF. CDR3 bases: TGTGCCAGCAGCGGAGGACACGATAACACAGATACGCAGTATTTT.

The gene calls are TRBV27 and TRBJ2-7; D is possibly TRBD1 (8 bases). Trimming pared 3 bases from V and 3 bases from J, leaving 18 bases between. The germline gives CDR1 MNHEY, CDR2 SMNVEV (reference sequence). CDR3 length: 16 residues. CDR3 DNA sequence: TGTGCCAGCAGTTTCTGGACAGGGAGGGGCCACTACGAGCAGTACTTC. This sequence encodes CASSFWTGRGHYEQYF.

The DNA for the CDR3 is TGTGCCAGTAGTACGTCAGGGAGCAATCAGCCCCAGCATTTT. Translation: CASSTSGSNQPQHF. The chain combines TRBV19 with TRBJ1-5; maybe TRBD1 (5 bases). With 4 bases removed from V and 1 base from J, the gap between germline ends came to 8 bases. The CDR3 contains 14 residues. The germline V gene encodes CDR1 LNHDA and CDR2 SQIVND (reference sequence).

The rearrangement links TRBV27 to TRBJ2-3; 8 positions agree with TRBD2. Unmatched junction bases numbered 5, after V lost 6 bases and J lost 0 bases. The CDR3 covers 15 residues. The germline gives CDR1 MNHEY, CDR2 SMNVEV (reference sequence). CDR3 sequence (DNA): TGTGCCAGCAGCAGCGGGGGCCCTAGCACAGATACGCAGTATTTT. As protein: CASSSGGPSTDTQYF.

This chain uses TRBV9 with TRBJ1-6; TRBD1 is a possible D gene (6 bases). The CDR3 length is 17 residues. Germline CDR1 SGDLS, CDR2 YYNGEE. Trimming stripped 4 bases from V and 0 bases from J, with 14 bases between. The CDR3 sequence is CASSRLDRSSYNSPLHF. The CDR3 bases are TGTGCCAGCAGCCGACTCGACAGGAGCTCCTATAATTCACCCCTCCACTTT.

This rearrangement joins TRBV29-1 to TRBJ2-1, with a weak D call TRBD2 (6 bases). The CDR3 covers 13 residues. Germline-derived CDR1 and CDR2 are SQVTM and ANQGSEA. Trimming took 8 bases from V and 1 from J, leaving 12 bases between them. The CDR3 protein is CSTGLASYNEQFF. CDR3 in DNA: TGCAGCACGGGACTGGCATCCTACAATGAGCAGTTCTTC.

This sequence joins TRBV21-1 and TRBJ2-3; no DNA check was done on the table's D call, TRBD2. TRBV21-1 is flagged as a pseudogene. The CDR3 has 17 amino acids. In DNA, the CDR3 is TGTGCCAGCAGACCCACCCCAGGTAGCGGTTCTGGAGATACGCAGTATTTT. Amino acids: CASRPTPGSGSGDTQYF.

This rearrangement joins TRBV11-2 to TRBJ2-7; 11 nucleotides match TRBD1. Germline V gene data show CDR1 as SGHAT and CDR2 as FQNNGV. V trimming: 4 bases; J trimming: 3 bases; junction bases outside the gene matches: 8. CDR3 length: 16 amino acids. CDR3 DNA: TGTGCCAGCAGCTCGCACCCGGGACAGGGGGACTACGAGCAGTACTTC. It translates to CASSSHPGQGDYEQYF.

The genes are TRBV5-1 and TRBJ1-1, with 9 positions matching TRBD1. This CDR3 comprises 13 residues. V lost 2 bases, J lost 6 bases, and 2 bases stayed unmatched. Germline V lookup: CDR1 SGHRS, CDR2 YFSETQ. Here the CDR3 DNA reads TGCGCCAGCAGCTTAACAGGGGGCGCTGAAGCTTTCTTT. It codes for CASSLTGGAEAFF.

By proportion, this clone is medium-sized. This rearrangement joins TRBV5-6 to TRBJ1-1; no definite D call. Trimming shortened V by 0 bases and J by 0 bases, and 12 bases separated the two germline ends. CDR3 size: 16 residues. Per the germline V gene, CDR1 is SGHDT and CDR2 is YYEEEE. CDR3 nucleotide sequence: TGTGCCAGCAGCTTGGTCGCCGCAGGCATGAACACTGAAGCTTTCTTT. Its translation: CASSLVAAGMNTEAFF. Full variable domain (missing parts from reference TRBV5-6 and TRBJ1-1): DAGVTQSPTHLIKTRGQQVTLRCSPKSGHDTVSWYQQALGQGPQFIFQYYEEEERQRGNFPDRFSGHQFPNYSSELNVNALLLGDSALYLCASSLVAAGMNTEAFFGQGTRLTVV.

CDR3 sequence reads: CASSLGYWGGQETQYF. The CDR3 DNA reads TGTGCCAGCAGCTTAGGGTACTGGGGAGGCCAAGAGACCCAGTACTTC. J is TRBJ2-5 and V is TRBV7-9; the D gene is possibly TRBD2 (6 bases). The germline V gene encodes CDR1 SEHNR and CDR2 FQNEAQ (reference sequence). Trimming cost V 1 base and J 1 base, with 13 bases left between them. This CDR3 comprises 16 residues.

Written as DNA, the CDR3 is TGCAGCGTAGCCGGGACAGGGAGGGAGGAGACCCAGTACTTC. Translation gives CSVAGTGREETQYF. V and J are TRBV29-1 and TRBJ2-5; 9 nucleotides match TRBD1. Per the germline V gene, CDR1 is SQVTM and CDR2 is ANQGSEA. The CDR3 is made up of 14 amino acids. V dropped 6 bases and J dropped 5; count of bases not matched to a gene: 10.

The CDR3 loop reads CASSLERGDGYTF. CDR3 coding DNA: TGTGCCAGCAGCTTAGAACGGGGAGATGGCTACACCTTC. The genes are TRBV7-6 and TRBJ1-2; D ambiguous. CDR1 and CDR2 (germline): SGHVS, FNYEAQ. V gave up 1 base and J gave up 6 bases, with 9 bases separating them. The CDR3 is 13 amino acids.

The chain is built from TRBV19 and TRBJ2-3, with 10 bases lining up with TRBD2. The V segment lost 6 bases and the J segment 3 bases; nucleotides outside the gene matches: 9. Germline V lookup: CDR1 LNHDA, CDR2 SQIVND (reference sequence). CDR3 length: 16 amino acids. This chain's CDR3 is CASSPAGGIGTDTQYF. CDR3 nucleotides: TGTGCCAGTAGCCCAGCGGGGGGGATTGGGACAGATACGCAGTATTTT.

This clone was seen just once. This chain connects TRBV6-6 to TRBJ1-1; 9 bases line up with TRBD1. Germline lookup yields CDR1 MNHNY and CDR2 SVGAGI (reference sequence). Trimming at V came to 8 bases and at J to 8 bases, leaving 9 bases not matched to a gene. This CDR3 is built from 13 residues. The CDR3 DNA follows: TGTGCCAGCCCCTCCCACGGGACAGGGGAAGCTTTCTTT. Encoded protein: CASPSHGTGEAFF.

V gene TRBV5-1 combines with J gene TRBJ2-2, with 9 bases that match TRBD1. The germline V gene has CDR1 SGHRS and CDR2 YFSETQ. Trimming cost V 4 bases and J 5 bases; bases outside gene matches: 6. The CDR3 loop spans 15 amino acids. CDR3 bases: TGCGCCAGCAGCCGTACAGGGGGCCAAACCGGGGAGCTGTTTTTT. The encoded protein is CASSRTGGQTGELFF.

The chain combines TRBV7-9 with TRBJ2-2; 12 bases line up with TRBD1. Germline V lookup: CDR1 SEHNR, CDR2 FQNEAQ (reference sequence). CDR3 length: 15 amino acids. The junction had 5 bases not matched to a gene; V was cut back by 4 bases and J by 8 bases. CDR3 DNA sequence: TGTGCCAGCAGCTGGGACAGGGGGCGCGCTGGGGAGCTGTTTTTT. Encoded protein: CASSWDRGRAGELFF.

This clone was detected only a few times. J is TRBJ2-5 and V is TRBV20-1, with unresolved D. Trimming stripped 6 bases from V and 4 bases from J, with 9 bases between. Per germline, CDR1 DFQATT and CDR2 SNEGSKA (reference sequence). This CDR3 region has 11 residues. In DNA, the CDR3 is TGCAGTGCGCCTTGGAGAGAGACCCAGTACTTC. Translation: CSAPWRETQYF.

This rearrangement joins TRBV11-1 to TRBJ1-1, with TRBD1 matching over 7 bases. Germline V gene lookup returns CDR1 SGHAT and CDR2 FQDESV (reference sequence). Trimming cost V 4 bases and J 11 bases; bases outside gene matches: 4. This CDR3 comprises 11 residues. DNA of the CDR3: TGTGCCAGCAGCTACGGGACAGTCGCTTTCTTT. This encodes CASSYGTVAFF.

The genes are TRBV6-6 and TRBJ2-3; D unresolved. The ends were cut back, 6 bases at V and 2 bases at J, with 12 bases in the middle. The germline gives CDR1 MNHNY, CDR2 SVGAGI (reference sequence). CDR3 size: 14 residues. This chain's CDR3 is CASRNGGTTDTQYF. The CDR3 DNA is TGTGCCAGCAGGAACGGCGGTACCACAGATACGCAGTATTTT.

The V call is TRBV10-1, the J call TRBJ2-1, with 11 bases matching TRBD1. The junction had 3 bases not matched to a gene; V was cut back by 2 bases and J by 6 bases. The germline gives CDR1 WNHNN, CDR2 SYGVQD (reference sequence). The CDR3 is made up of 15 amino acids. DNA for the CDR3: TGCGCCAGCAGTGAGCCGGGGACAGGGGGCAATGAGCAGTTCTTC. As protein: CASSEPGTGGNEQFF.

This clone was seen more than once but under ten times. This chain links TRBV9 with TRBJ2-1, with 12 positions matching TRBD2. Germline CDR1 is SGDLS and CDR2 is YYNGEE. Trimming at V came to 0 bases and at J to 6 bases, leaving 7 bases not matched to a gene. The CDR3 has 17 residues. The CDR3 DNA sequence: TGTGCCAGCAGCGTAGGTACTAGCGGGGGGAGGGGCAATGAGCAGTTCTTC. Encoded protein: CASSVGTSGGRGNEQFF.